Below are 14 T cell receptor beta chains sequenced from a single sample in a study of neurological immune-mediated disorders. One entry per CDR3 protein, called by TCRdb with MiXCR from the 5' RACE reads. Among about 84,000 distinct CDR3 sequences, 9% to 12% were seen once, and the ten largest hold more than 1.5%. Material: PBMCs. These receptors originate from a man aged 40-49 years in good health.

This clonotype was seen many times. This rearrangement joins TRBV7-9 to TRBJ2-3; perhaps D is TRBD1 or TRBD2 (6 bases each). The CDR3 sequence is 15 residues long. Germline V gene sequence: CDR1 SEHNR, CDR2 FQNEAQ (reference sequence). Trimming left V 2 bases short and J 4 bases short, with 13 bases between. The CDR3 protein is CASSLPRGVADTQYF. CDR3 bases: TGTGCCAGCAGCTTACCGAGGGGGGTCGCAGATACGCAGTATTTT.

This clonotype was seen many times. This chain joins TRBV29-1 and TRBJ1-3, with D unresolved. The V end lost 7 bases, the J end lost 4 bases, and 8 bases lay between the germline ends. CDR3 size: 11 residues. Germline V CDR1 and CDR2: SQVTM, ANQGSEA. This chain's CDR3 is CSAKEGNTIYF. The CDR3 DNA is TGCAGCGCCAAGGAGGGAAACACCATATATTTT.

This clonotype has just one count. The V call is TRBV15, the J call TRBJ2-1; D might be TRBD1 or TRBD2, each matching 5 bases. Germline V CDR1 and CDR2: LNHNV, YYDKDF (reference sequence). The CDR3 is 12 residues long. The V end lost 3 bases, the J end lost 10 bases, and 10 bases lay between the germline ends. The CDR3 nucleotides are TGTGCCACCAGCAGTTGGGACCCCGAGCAGTTCTTC. Amino acids: CATSSWDPEQFF. Supplemented by reference TRBV15 and TRBJ2-1, the full variable domain reads DAMVIQNPRYQVTQFGKPVTLSCSQTLNHNVMYWYQQKSSQAPKLLFHYYDKDFNNEADTPDNFQSRRPNTSFCFLDIRSPGLGDTAMYLCATSSWDPEQFFGPGTRLTVL.

At least ten counts were recorded for this clonotype. The gene calls are TRBV6-5 and TRBJ2-3; 15 bases agree with TRBD2. This CDR3 is 18 amino acids long. The trim removed 5 bases at V and 8 bases at J, leaving 14 bases unmatched. CDR1 and CDR2 from the germline V gene are MNHEY and SVGAGI. CDR3 loop: CASSTIAGLAGGPSTQYF. DNA for the CDR3: TGTGCCAGCAGTACCATCGCCGGACTAGCGGGAGGGCCTAGTACGCAGTATTTT.

About this clonotype: This may come from a read error, since a much larger clone is one base off. This chain links TRBV5-1 with TRBJ1-6; 7 positions agree with TRBD1. V lost 3 bases to trimming and J lost 9 bases; unmatched junction nucleotides: 6. The CDR3 has 14 residues. Germline V gene lookup returns CDR1 SGHRS and CDR2 YFSETQ. The chain's CDR3 is CASSSTGQGSPLHF. As DNA, the CDR3 is TGCGCCAGCAGCTCGACAGGGCAAGGTTCACCCCTCCACTTT.

This clonotype was counted at least ten times. The chain joins TRBV5-1 to TRBJ2-7; maybe TRBD2 (5 bases). Germline CDR1 SGHRS, CDR2 YFSETQ. Trimming took off 4 bases at V and 1 base at J, with 12 bases between the two ends. The CDR3 totals 14 residues. The CDR3 here is CASSAGARSYEQYF. The CDR3 region has the DNA TGCGCCAGCAGCGCGGGTGCCAGGTCCTACGAGCAGTACTTC.

The V gene is TRBV7-7, the J gene TRBJ2-2; D perhaps matches TRBD1 (5 bases). Trimming stripped 5 bases from V and 4 bases from J, with 8 bases between. The CDR3 contains 13 residues. Germline-derived CDR1 and CDR2 are SSHAT and FNYEAQ (reference sequence). The CDR3 spells CASSQGVTGELFF. The DNA of the CDR3 is TGTGCCAGCAGCCAAGGGGTCACCGGGGAGCTGTTTTTT.

Of note for this clonotype: The germline gene is not matched at one end of the junction; a read error may be the cause. The chain uses TRBV2 and TRBJ2-4; possibly TRBD2 for D (5 bases). The CDR3 consists of 13 residues. The germline V gene has CDR1 SNHLY and CDR2 FYNNEI. Here the CDR3 DNA reads TGTGCCAGCAGCTCGACTCCGATTCGGGGTGCAGACTTC. The encoded protein is CASSSTPIRGADF.

This clonotype was seen ten or more times. The chain is built from TRBV6-5 and TRBJ2-5; D gene uncertain. Germline CDR1 is MNHEY and CDR2 is SVGAGI. V was shortened by 8 bases and J by 7 bases, with 20 bases between the two germline ends. The CDR3 length is 14 residues. The CDR3 loop reads CASRPRGSHGTQYF. DNA for the CDR3: TGTGCCAGCCGGCCACGCGGTTCGCATGGGACCCAGTACTTC.

This clonotype was observed at least ten times. The chain couples TRBV5-1 to TRBJ2-7; 9 bases are shared with TRBD1. J was trimmed by 2 bases and V by 0 bases; bases with no gene match: 6. Germline CDR1 is SGHRS and CDR2 is YFSETQ. This CDR3 contains 16 residues. CDR3 sequence (DNA): TGCGCCAGCAGCTTGGAACAAGGGACAGGGCCCTACGAGCAGTACTTC. Translation gives CASSLEQGTGPYEQYF.

This clonotype was seen many times. The gene calls are TRBV3-1 and TRBJ2-7, with 8 bases identical to TRBD2. The CDR3 is 12 amino acids. Trimming removed 5 bases from V and 9 bases from J; junction bases left unmatched: 6. Germline V CDR1 and CDR2: LGHDT, YNNKEL (reference sequence). CDR3 in amino acids: CASSITGGSQYF. The CDR3 DNA reads TGTGCCAGCAGCATCACGGGGGGGTCGCAGTACTTC.

Ten or more counts support this clonotype. V usage is TRBV5-1 and J usage is TRBJ2-7, with D unclear. Germline lookup yields CDR1 SGHRS and CDR2 YFSETQ. CDR3 length: 13 amino acids. V dropped 4 bases and J dropped 7 bases, with 15 bases sitting between them. CDR3 loop: CASSLGPSGEQYF. The CDR3 region has the DNA TGCGCCAGCAGCCTTGGCCCTTCCGGGGAGCAGTACTTC.

This clonotype was found many times. V is TRBV9 and J is TRBJ2-7; TRBD2 matches 7 bases. The CDR3 is 15 residues long. The trim removed 0 bases at V and 2 bases at J, leaving 5 bases unmatched. Germline CDR1 is SGDLS and CDR2 is YYNGEE. CDR3 loop: CASSVDGRIPYEQYF. The CDR3 DNA follows: TGTGCCAGCAGCGTAGACGGGAGGATCCCCTACGAGCAGTACTTC. The full variable domain, rest sourced from reference TRBV9 and TRBJ2-7, is DSGVTQTPKHLITATGQRVTLRCSPRSGDLSVYWYQQSLDQGLQFLIQYYNGEERAKGNILERFSAQQFPDLHSELNLSSLELGDSALYFCASSVDGRIPYEQYFGPGTRLTVT.

This clonotype was counted at least ten times. V usage is TRBV5-6 and J usage is TRBJ2-3; 9 nucleotides align to TRBD2. Per germline, CDR1 SGHDT and CDR2 YYEEEE. This CDR3 has 15 amino acids. V lost 0 bases and J lost 9; bases outside the gene matches: 8. The CDR3 DNA is TGTGCCAGCAGCTTGGAGTCCCGAGCGGGGGGAACGCAGTATTTT. It specifies CASSLESRAGGTQYF.